A single sample is the source of the 2 T cell receptor beta chains below, sequenced in a study of T-cell reconstitution after alpha-beta-depleted transplantation in children. The library targeted TCRbeta and was prepared with unique molecular identifiers. TCRdb re-called the PCR reads with MiXCR, one entry per CDR3 protein. This sample yields about 420,000 distinct CDR3 sequences, of which about 17% are seen a single time; under 30% belongs to the top ten. Sample: PBMCs, mostly from graft donor cells, taken 360 days after TCRalphabeta/CD19-depleted stem cell transplant. Every receptor here comes from a boy younger than two who had a stem cell transplant for Wiskott-Aldrich syndrome, so the T cells may come from the graft donor.

This clonotype was counted a few times. The chain uses TRBV6-4 and TRBJ2-3; possibly TRBD1 for D (6 bases). Germline V lookup: CDR1 MRHNA, CDR2 SNTAGT. The V end was cut by 6 bases, the J end by 1 base, with 14 bases between. The CDR3 totals 15 residues. The CDR3 nucleotides are TGTGCCAGCAGGCACAGGGCGGCGGGCACAGATACGCAGTATTTT. Its translation: CASRHRAAGTDTQYF.

The chain couples TRBV7-9 to TRBJ2-7; a possible D gene is TRBD1 (5 bases). Trimming stripped 5 bases from V and 3 bases from J, with 11 bases between. Germline values: CDR1 SEHNR, CDR2 FQNEAQ (reference sequence). The CDR3 consists of 13 residues. For the CDR3, the DNA is TGTGCCAGCAGCCTCCCGACAGTCTACGAGCAGTACTTC. Translating gives CASSLPTVYEQYF.